Listed below are T cell receptor beta chains from one sample, sequenced in a study of blood T cell repertoires in COVID-19. Libraries were prepared by immunoSEQ multiplex PCR; TCRdb keeps only in-frame clonotypes and omits some of them. Of about 410,000 clones in the sample, roughly 91% are singletons; the top ten hold about 0.63%. Sequencing input: PBMCs or T cells enriched from blood (not recorded which). The origin of the receptors is a man between 18 and 35 years old who had recovered from COVID-19. CDR3s include the opening cysteine and the closing phenylalanine or tryptophan. The order of the fields is clone size, D gene, CDR3 length, J gene, V gene, CDR3 protein, CDR3 DNA. The D gene is left open where the match is weak. A clone size is listed for some rows: how often the clone was seen (once, few, many), or a class if it is expanded.

clone_size: .; d_call: TRBD1; cdr3_length: 18; j_call: TRBJ1-3; v_call: TRBV15; cdr3_aa: CATSREPLRQGARNTIYF; cdr3_nt: TGTGCCACCAGCAGAGAGCCACTAAGACAGGGGGCGCGAAACACCATATATTTT
clone_size: .; d_call: TRBD1; cdr3_length: 13; j_call: TRBJ1-4; v_call: TRBV10-1; cdr3_aa: CASSAGQYEKLFF; cdr3_nt: TGCGCCAGCAGTGCGGGACAGTATGAAAAACTGTTTTTT
clone_size: .; d_call: TRBD2; cdr3_length: 16; j_call: TRBJ2-1; v_call: TRBV27; cdr3_aa: CASSLNPRGGTNEQFF; cdr3_nt: TGTGCCAGCAGCCTAAACCCCCGGGGGGGGACCAATGAGCAGTTCTTC
clone_size: .; d_call: .; cdr3_length: 13; j_call: TRBJ2-5; v_call: TRBV7-8; cdr3_aa: CASSLSGGRSQYF; cdr3_nt: TGTGCCAGCAGCTTATCGGGGGGCAGGTCCCAGTACTTC
clone_size: .; d_call: TRBD1; cdr3_length: 13; j_call: TRBJ1-2; v_call: TRBV7-9; cdr3_aa: CASSKTGVLGYTF; cdr3_nt: TGTGCCAGCAGCAAGACAGGGGTCCTTGGCTACACCTTC
clone_size: .; d_call: .; cdr3_length: 13; j_call: TRBJ1-5; v_call: TRBV27; cdr3_aa: CASSSDGGQPQHF; cdr3_nt: TGTGCCAGCAGTTCGGATGGAGGTCAGCCCCAGCATTTT
clone_size: .; d_call: TRBD2; cdr3_length: 17; j_call: TRBJ2-7; v_call: TRBV28; cdr3_aa: CASSSPGLAASSYEQYF; cdr3_nt: TGTGCCAGCAGTTCCCCCGGACTAGCGGCGTCATCCTACGAGCAGTACTTC
clone_size: .; d_call: TRBD1; cdr3_length: 13; j_call: TRBJ1-2; v_call: TRBV28; cdr3_aa: CASKRTGFYGYTF; cdr3_nt: TGTGCCAGCAAGAGGACAGGGTTCTATGGCTACACCTTC
clone_size: few; d_call: TRBD1; cdr3_length: 15; j_call: TRBJ2-7; v_call: TRBV5-1; cdr3_aa: CASSSSQGIWYEQYF; cdr3_nt: TGCGCCAGCAGCTCCTCACAGGGGATTTGGTACGAGCAGTACTTC
clone_size: .; d_call: .; cdr3_length: 14; j_call: TRBJ1-1; v_call: TRBV10-1; cdr3_aa: CASSARAGDTEAFF; cdr3_nt: TGCGCCAGCAGTGCCAGGGCGGGGGACACTGAAGCTTTCTTT
clone_size: .; d_call: TRBD1; cdr3_length: 16; j_call: TRBJ1-1; v_call: TRBV9; cdr3_aa: CASSEGDRIMNTEAFF; cdr3_nt: TGTGCCAGCAGCGAGGGGGACAGAATAATGAACACTGAAGCTTTCTTT
clone_size: .; d_call: .; cdr3_length: 14; j_call: TRBJ1-2; v_call: TRBV3-1/TRBV3-2; cdr3_aa: CASSQDLGFYGYTF; cdr3_nt: TGTGCCAGCAGCCAAGATTTGGGCTTCTATGGCTACACCTTC
clone_size: once; d_call: TRBD1; cdr3_length: 12; j_call: TRBJ1-5; v_call: TRBV27; cdr3_aa: CASSPGQGLQHF; cdr3_nt: TGTGCCAGCAGCCCGGGACAGGGCCTACAGCATTTT
clone_size: .; d_call: .; cdr3_length: 13; j_call: TRBJ1-4; v_call: TRBV19; cdr3_aa: CATEGDVNEKLFF; cdr3_nt: TGTGCCACCGAGGGCGACGTAAATGAAAAACTGTTTTTT
clone_size: once; d_call: .; cdr3_length: 13; j_call: TRBJ1-5; v_call: TRBV27; cdr3_aa: CASIAGGEQPQHF; cdr3_nt: TGTGCCAGCATTGCGGGCGGGGAACAGCCCCAGCATTTT
clone_size: .; d_call: .; cdr3_length: 15; j_call: TRBJ2-4; v_call: TRBV19; cdr3_aa: CASSIGSVAKNIQYF; cdr3_nt: TGTGCCAGTAGTATAGGCTCGGTAGCCAAAAACATTCAGTACTTC